This TCR beta chain emerged from a study of cytomegalovirus exposure and HLA in healthy donors (dated by TCRdb to about 2017). In terms of the full investigation: An earlier analysis of approximately 640 of the donors reported approximately 270 Gb of sequence data and 117 million unique TCR beta sequences from roughly 180 million T cells. An early release covering approximately 600 HLA-typed donors comprised around 300 gigabases of sequencing data and around 85 million unique TCR sequences. Among the 398 genotyped donors, around 81% belonged to the genetic ancestry cluster associated with self-reported Caucasian donors. The study aimed to test whether cataloging public T cell receptors could reveal signatures of past pathogen exposure. The T cell repertoires of under 750 subjects were profiled by immunosequencing and related to cytomegalovirus serostatus. Besides the first cohort of some 670 subjects, a separate validation cohort made up of over 95 different subjects was used. To predict cytomegalovirus infection status, the study brought together high-throughput TCR immunosequencing, statistical association of individual TCRs with disease status, and machine learning. In a later analysis, previously published TCR beta repertoires from more than 500 donors were re-analyzed and high-resolution HLA genotyping was added so that TCR occurrence patterns could be studied. Rather than drawing on any new phenotypic data, the later analysis identified candidate immune exposures from TCR beta sequences and the way those sequences occurred across donors. To decide whether each TCR beta V gene segment behaved as functional or pseudogenic, an earlier analysis of some 600 of the donors relied on high-throughput TCR beta sequencing. Donor age, sex, ethnicity and CMV serostatus were collected together with the repertoire data. A later genetic analysis took genome-wide SNP genotypes for about three fifths of the 666 donors and used that subset as a discovery cohort. Every repertoire in the discovery cohort had been generated on one and the same sequencing platform. Class I and class II HLA loci were covered by the typing at four-digit resolution. The number of donors typed differed by locus, with about 629-640 for A, B, C, DRB1 and DQB1, 522 for DQA1, over 600 for DPA1, and some 440 for DPB1. Because of strong linkage in the cohort, roughly five DR-DQ haplotypes were treated as single units for association and clustering. Among approximately 370 genotyped donors of the cohort, an average of roughly 230,000 unique TCR beta nucleotide sequences was sequenced per donor, of which about 18% were non-productive. Paper-wide results and their limitations: Some IMGT-functional V segments, including TRBV6-2 and TRBV6-3, could not be told apart with the 87-base-pair reads, so those segments were excluded. In this cohort, only TCR beta chains were sequenced, and detectable features were limited by the absence of alpha or paired-chain data. A later analysis associated around 16,000 TCR beta sequences with specific HLA alleles at a false discovery rate of 0.05. Compared with the roughly 700-donor mean, donors in an Asian-associated ancestry cluster had fewer N-insertions in productive TCRs, according to a later genetic analysis. A total of 164 TCR beta chains were listed by the study as associated with cytomegalovirus. Compared with equally common non-associated chains, HLA-associated TCR beta chains in a later analysis were more clonally expanded and had lower generation probabilities. HLA typing was unavailable for some donors at each locus, so association tests used only the typed subset. Correlated functional status among segregating V segments might be attributable to linkage disequilibrium, but an unknown experimental factor could not be ruled out. Cytomegalovirus status was reported to be diagnosed by the classifier with high specificity and sensitivity in both the original and validation cohorts. When HLA alleles, especially DR and DQ, strongly co-occurred, attributing TCR associations to individual alleles was difficult. A later analysis found that most CMV-associated TCR beta chains appeared HLA-restricted, with HLA associations seemingly driven largely by CMV exposure. Presence/absence analyses assumed roughly uniform sequencing depth across donors, an assumption that may not hold. A cluster of highly shared sequence variants was judged likely to represent a technical artifact of the sequencing pipeline. In vitro tests confirmed that three of the cytomegalovirus-associated TCR beta chains recognize cytomegalovirus antigens. In a later analysis, several top co-occurrence clusters were reported to appear linked to parvovirus B19, influenza, CMV and Epstein-Barr virus. Most TCR sequences were seen in very few donors, while some public TCRs were found in many individuals. In a later analysis, TCR association rates were found to vary across HLA loci, with the most associated TCRs seen for DRB1 alleles and the fewest for HLA-C alleles. Because counts were too low, 15 to 20 rarely observed V segments, including chromosome 9 orphons, were excluded from the earlier analysis of about 500 of the donors. An association between a missense DCLRE1C variant and V-gene and J-gene trimming of TCR beta chains was found in a later genetic analysis and replicated in an independent cohort. In an earlier analysis of some 640 of the donors, most TCR beta V segments were observed in productive rearrangements about 87% or about 30% of the time, broadly matching IMGT annotations. CMV serostatus was the only immune exposure information available for the cohort. A further reported finding was that TCR beta sequences accurately predicted the HLA-A and HLA-B alleles for most subjects in the first cohort. The authors suggested that the approach could potentially be generalized to other disease states and immunological phenotypes.

Libraries were prepared through the immunoSEQ multiplex PCR assay. A mixture of 60 forward primers for TCR Vbeta segments and 13 reverse primers for TCR Jbeta segments was used in the multiplex PCR. A multiplex PCR assay on genomic DNA amplified the CDR3 region of rearranged TCR beta genes. Amplified TCR beta libraries were sequenced as 87-base-pair reads on the Illumina HiSeq System. The published analysis was carried out like this. Across the 670 or so repertoires, a later analysis counted around 80 million unique TCR beta chains, around 11 million of which were shared by at least two donors. Raw reads were error-corrected and collapsed into unique sequences by a nearest-neighbor algorithm in which closely related sequences were merged to remove PCR and sequencing errors. CDR3 sequences were aligned to IMGT reference sequences to assign V, D and J gene segments. For a sequence to be retained, a match of at least six nucleotides was required to both a V gene segment and a J gene segment. Rearrangements were classified as productive when the CDR3 lacked stop codons and remained in frame with V and J, and all other rearrangements were classified as non-productive. Following IMGT convention, CDR3 was defined as the stretch from the second conserved V-encoded cysteine to the conserved J-encoded phenylalanine. Sequences without an unambiguous match to a single V gene segment were excluded from the earlier analysis of almost 600 of the donors. In an earlier analysis of 450 to 750 of the donors, a V segment was called functional when productive rearrangements were above 56.7%, and segregating when the standard deviation between donors exceeded 5%. To diagnose cytomegalovirus status from the catalog of TCR beta chain sequences, a statistical classification framework was built. V and J gene assignment, in a later analysis, came from comparing TCR nucleotide sequences with IMGT/GENE-DB human TR gene sequences. In a later analysis, CDR3 sequences and most-parsimonious VDJ recombination scenarios were assigned using the TCRdist pipeline. In a later analysis, each TCR beta chain was defined by its CDR3 amino acid sequence together with its V-gene family, and reads without a unique V-gene family were excluded. In a later analysis, fewer than 600 highly shared, low-generation-probability nucleotide sequences were removed to address suspected cross-contamination and a sequencing artifact. For each public chain, a later analysis derived a clonal expansion index from normalized ranks of inferred template counts within each repertoire. In a later analysis, generation probabilities were computed using a VDJ recombination model fitted to out-of-frame rearrangements, and the results were checked against IGoR. Hypergeometric tests were used in a later analysis to score TCR-TCR, TCR-HLA and TCR-CMV co-occurrence, with a repertoire-size bias correction applied to the TCR pairs. False discovery rates were estimated in a later analysis by permuting HLA or CMV assignments 20 times. In a later analysis, co-occurring TCRs were grouped with DBSCAN, and TCRdist sequence similarity was added when clustering was performed within HLA-allele-positive subsets. Repertoires with fewer than 30,000 or more than 120,000 public chains were left out of co-occurrence clustering, as were about 5 repertoires with anomalous nucleotide sharing. The immuneACCESS repertoire file appears here via TCRdb, limited to in-frame rearrangements. These files lack a portion of the clones; in checked studies, under half of the deficit traces to unresolved V genes, and the cause of the others is not known. D and trimming were read from the DNA, whereas the V and J calls and clone size are those reported in that table. This sample lists tens of thousands of clones; roughly 84% were detected once. The top ten hold under 3% of the sample.

The cohort consisted of 670 or so healthy bone marrow donors. All cohort members were sampled while nominally healthy, although unrecorded immune exposures were likely present. The donor was CMV seronegative and was included in the group of approximately 350 seronegative cohort members. Every donor gave a peripheral blood sample, and the peripheral blood mononuclear cells from that sample were used for TCR beta sequencing. Genomic DNA extraction from the blood cell samples was performed with the Qiagen DNeasy Blood Extraction Kit. Including the terminal cysteine and phenylalanine, the CDR3 comprises 15 residues. The CDR3 DNA has 45 bases and is translated from base 1. The germline V gene sets CDR1 to SGDLS and CDR2 to YYNGEE. This clone is a singleton in its sample. Its antigen target is currently unknown. The input lacks base qualities; no much larger clone sits a single base away.

The origin of this receptor is a woman younger than 45 in good health and CMV-seronegative. This chain joins TRBV9 to TRBJ2-5, and TRBD1 aligns with 12 junction nucleotides. The J call could be wrong; TRBJ2-7 is a better fit for the DNA end. Sequencing input: PBMCs. The bases read TGTGCCAGCAGCGCGGGGACAGGGGGCATCAACGAGCAGTACTTC. It codes for CASSAGTGGINEQYF.